These 17 T cell receptor beta chains share one sample of origin, sequenced in a study of blood T cell repertoires in COVID-19. Some clones are missing from TCRdb's copy, which holds only in-frame ones; the method was immunoSEQ multiplex PCR. The sample has some 100,000 clones; about 84% are singletons. Sequencing was done on a sample of peripheral blood. These receptors were obtained from a man aged 55 to 70 with acute or convalescent COVID-19.

Only a few counts were recorded for this clone. CDR3 protein: CASSLTGGFNEQYF. The CDR3 bases are TGTGCCAGCAGCTTGACAGGGGGCTTCAACGAGCAGTACTTC. The rearrangement joins TRBV5-4 to TRBJ2-7; 9 bases line up with TRBD1. V trimming: 1 base; J trimming: 5 bases; junction bases outside the gene matches: 4. Germline CDR1 reads SGHNT; CDR2 reads YYREEE (reference sequence). The CDR3 is made up of 14 amino acids.

The chain links TRBV10-3 to TRBJ1-3; 7 positions agree with TRBD1. J lost 0 bases, V lost 3 bases, and 11 bases had no gene match. The CDR3 length is 18 residues. The V gene's germline CDR1 is ENHRY and CDR2 SYGVKD. The CDR3 DNA reads as TGTGCCATCAGTGAAAACCGATTCGGACAGGCCTCTGGAAACACCATATATTTT. It translates to CAISENRFGQASGNTIYF.

This sequence joins TRBV10-3 and TRBJ1-2, with TRBD1 matching 8 bases. The germline V gene has CDR1 ENHRY and CDR2 SYGVKD. Trimming removed 6 bases from V and 8 bases from J; junction bases left unmatched: 11. The CDR3 loop spans 14 amino acids. CDR3 DNA sequence: TGTGCCATCAGCGGACAGGGACTCACTTGGGGCTACACCTTC. It encodes CAISGQGLTWGYTF.

This sequence joins TRBV6-1 and TRBJ2-1; 7 nucleotides agree with TRBD1. The junction had 5 bases not matched to a gene; V was cut back by 2 bases and J by 4 bases. Germline CDR1 MNHNS, CDR2 SASEGT. The CDR3 loop spans 15 amino acids. CDR3 protein: CASSETGDWYNEQFF. CDR3 coding DNA: TGTGCCAGCAGTGAAACAGGGGATTGGTACAATGAGCAGTTCTTC.

This clone was found once. The rearrangement links TRBV29-1 to TRBJ1-1; D remains unclear. Between the trimmed V and J ends, which lost 5 bases and 7 bases, there was a span of 23 bases. The CDR3 is made up of 15 amino acids. Germline V gives CDR1 SQVTM, CDR2 ANQGSEA. This chain's CDR3 is CSVTVRAGRVGEAFF. The CDR3 DNA sequence: TGCAGCGTTACGGTTCGGGCGGGGAGGGTAGGTGAAGCTTTCTTT.

This rearrangement joins TRBV10-2 to TRBJ1-1; perhaps TRBD1 as D (5 bases). V dropped 1 base and J dropped 4 bases, with 16 bases sitting between them. Germline V gene lookup returns CDR1 WSHSY and CDR2 SAAADI. This CDR3 has 16 amino acids. The CDR3 reads CASSEYGGVRATEAFF. CDR3 sequence (DNA): TGCGCCAGCAGTGAGTACGGGGGTGTCAGAGCCACTGAAGCTTTCTTT.

This clone occurred a few times. The chain couples TRBV7-2 to TRBJ2-3; no definite D call. Between the trimmed V and J ends, which lost 8 bases and 2 bases, there was a span of 5 bases. This CDR3 is 11 amino acids long. Per germline, CDR1 SGHTA and CDR2 FQGNSA. The CDR3 DNA is TGTGCCAGCGGCCACACAGATACGCAGTATTTT. Amino acids: CASGHTDTQYF.

The chain links TRBV6-5 to TRBJ2-7, with D uncertain. This CDR3 region has 15 residues. V lost 3 bases and J lost 2, with 14 bases in between. Germline assignment: CDR1 MNHEY and CDR2 SVGAGI. CDR3: CASSYTLGGAYEQYF. CDR3 coding DNA: TGTGCCAGCAGTTATACCCTAGGTGGTGCCTACGAGCAGTACTTC.

This clone has just a few counts. The chain carries TRBV13 and TRBJ2-2; TRBD1 matches at 9 bases. J gave up 4 bases and V 7 bases, and 4 bases lay outside the gene matches. The CDR3 runs 14 residues. CDR1 is PRHDT and CDR2 is FYEKMQ in the germline V gene (reference sequence). CDR3: CASTRTGATGELFF. Written as DNA, the CDR3 is TGTGCCAGCACCCGGACAGGGGCCACCGGGGAGCTGTTTTTT. Using reference TRBV13 and TRBJ2-2 for the parts outside the CDR3, the full variable domain is AAGVIQSPRHLIKEKRETATLKCYPIPRHDTVYWYQQGPGQDPQFLISFYEKMQSDKGSIPDRFSAQQFSDYHSELNMSSLELGDSALYFCASTRTGATGELFFGEGSRLTVL.

The table lists this clone with a few counts. The chain's CDR3 is CASSPTSGGSGANVLTF. The DNA of the CDR3 is TGTGCCAGTAGCCCGACTAGCGGGGGCTCTGGGGCCAACGTCCTGACTTTC. The V and J genes are TRBV19 and TRBJ2-6; 12 nucleotides align to TRBD2. Germline V CDR1 and CDR2: LNHDA, SQIVND (reference sequence). V was clipped by 6 bases and J by 0 bases; unmatched bases: 3. The CDR3 totals 17 residues. The full variable domain, with the rest looked up from reference TRBV19 and TRBJ2-6, is DGGITQSPKYLFRKEGQNVTLSCEQNLNHDAMYWYRQDPGQGLRLIYYSQIVNDFQKGDIAEGYSVSREKKESFPLTVTSAQKNPTAFYLCASSPTSGGSGANVLTFGAGSRLTVL.

The rearrangement uses TRBV12-5 and TRBJ2-5; the match to TRBD2 covers 11 bases. In germline, CDR1 is LGHNT, CDR2 FRNRAP. V shed 3 bases and J 2 bases; nucleotides not matched to a gene: 8. This CDR3 is built from 17 residues. CDR3 protein: CASGFYSGGGSQETQYF. The CDR3 bases are TGTGCTAGTGGTTTCTATAGCGGGGGGGGGTCTCAAGAGACCCAGTACTTC.

CDR3 bases: TGTGCCAGCAGCCCCTCGACAGGCGGGGAGCAGTACTTC. Its translation is CASSPSTGGEQYF. The genes are TRBV3-1 (or the pseudogene TRBV3-2) and TRBJ2-7; D might be TRBD1 (6 bases). V lost 4 bases, J lost 7 bases, and 14 bases lay in between. Germline CDR1 and CDR2: LGHDT and YNNKEL (reference sequence). The CDR3 is made up of 13 amino acids.

J is TRBJ2-2 and V is TRBV7-2, with D possibly being TRBD2 (6 bases). The V end was cut by 4 bases, the J end by 4 bases, with 16 bases between. CDR1 is SGHTA, CDR2 FQGNSA, per germline. This CDR3 has 16 amino acids. The CDR3 DNA reads as TGTGCCAGCAGCTCACTAGGGAGGTCGGGCACCGGGGAGCTGTTTTTT. As protein: CASSSLGRSGTGELFF.

The chain couples TRBV10-1 to TRBJ2-1; 11 nucleotides line up with TRBD2. The length of the CDR3 is 14 residues. CDR1 is WNHNN and CDR2 is SYGVQD in the germline V gene (reference sequence). V was clipped by 5 bases and J by 6 bases; unmatched bases: 3. The CDR3 region has the DNA TGCGCCAGCAGTCGGCTAGCGGGGGGCAATGAGCAGTTCTTC. It yields the protein CASSRLAGGNEQFF.

The chain couples TRBV28 to TRBJ2-3; TRBD2 matches 7 bases. CDR1 and CDR2 from the germline V gene are MDHEN and SYDVKM. V was clipped by 7 bases and J by 4 bases; unmatched bases: 5. The CDR3 is made up of 13 amino acids. The CDR3 DNA follows: TGTGCCAGCACCCAAAGCGGGGCAGATACGCAGTATTTT. Amino acids: CASTQSGADTQYF.

The chain is built from TRBV28 and TRBJ2-7; 11 bases agree with TRBD1. V dropped 6 bases and J dropped 7; count of bases not matched to a gene: 11. This CDR3 comprises 15 residues. Germline V CDR1 and CDR2: MDHEN, SYDVKM. The CDR3, as DNA: TGTGCCAGCAGGCAAGCTGGGACAGGGGGGATTGAGCAGTACTTC. This translates into CASRQAGTGGIEQYF.

In this sample, this clone turned up once. The same CDR3 also results from other DNA sequences found in this sample. This chain connects TRBV14 to TRBJ1-5; TRBD1 agrees at 7 bases. This CDR3 has 15 amino acids. The germline V gene encodes CDR1 SGHDN and CDR2 FVKESK. J was trimmed by 3 bases and V by 1 base; bases with no gene match: 3. CDR3 sequence (DNA): TGTGCCAGCAGCCAAGGACAGGGTAACAATCAGCCCCAGCATTTT. Its protein is CASSQGQGNNQPQHF.